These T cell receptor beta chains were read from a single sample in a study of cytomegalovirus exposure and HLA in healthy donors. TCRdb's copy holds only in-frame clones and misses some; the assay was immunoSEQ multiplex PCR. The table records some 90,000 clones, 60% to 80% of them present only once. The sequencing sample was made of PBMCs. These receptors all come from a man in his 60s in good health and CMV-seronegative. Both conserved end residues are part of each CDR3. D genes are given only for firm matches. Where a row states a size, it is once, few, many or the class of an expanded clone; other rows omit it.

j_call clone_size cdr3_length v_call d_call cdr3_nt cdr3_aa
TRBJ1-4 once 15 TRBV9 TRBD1 TGTGCCAGCAGCGCCGCCGGGACAGAAAATGAAAAACTGTTTTTT CASSAAGTENEKLFF
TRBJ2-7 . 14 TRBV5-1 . TGCGCCAGCAGCTCGGGGGGCCTGTCCTACGAGCAGTACTTC CASSSGGLSYEQYF
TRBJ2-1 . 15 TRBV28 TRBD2 TGTGCCAGCAGGACTAGCGCGAGCTCCTACAATGAGCAGTTCTTC CASRTSASSYNEQFF
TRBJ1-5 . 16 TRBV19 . TGTGCCAGTAGTATAAGCCCCGGGTACGACAATCAGCCCCAGCATTTT CASSISPGYDNQPQHF
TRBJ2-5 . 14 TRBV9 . TGTGCCAGCAGCGTTCTCGGCAGGGCGGAGACCCAGTACTTC CASSVLGRAETQYF
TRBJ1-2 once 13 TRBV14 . TGTGCCAGCAGCCAAGATCGTCGAGAAGGCTACACCTTC CASSQDRREGYTF
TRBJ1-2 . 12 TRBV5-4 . TGTGCCAGCAGCTTCACAGCCAATGGCTACACCTTC CASSFTANGYTF
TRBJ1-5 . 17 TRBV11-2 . TGTGCCAGCAGCTTAGACGATGGCCCAGGGAGGGGGCAGCCCCAGCATTTT CASSLDDGPGRGQPQHF
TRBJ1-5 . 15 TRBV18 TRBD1 TGTGCCAGCTCACCGGGACAGGGGTTTTATCAGCCCCAGCATTTT CASSPGQGFYQPQHF
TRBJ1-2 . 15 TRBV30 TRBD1 TGTGCCTGGAGTACAAGGACAGGCCTTGGCTATGGCTACACCTTC CAWSTRTGLGYGYTF
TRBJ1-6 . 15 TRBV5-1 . TGCGCCAGCAGCTGGGGGCAGGGAAATAATTCACCCCTCCACTTT CASSWGQGNNSPLHF
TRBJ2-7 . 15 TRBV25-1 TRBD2 TGTGCCAGCAGTGAAAAAGGTAGCGGGAGAGGCGAGCAGTACTTC CASSEKGSGRGEQYF
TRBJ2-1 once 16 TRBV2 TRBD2 TGTGCCAGCAGGCTAGCGGGGGCCGACTCCTACAATGAGCAGTTCTTC CASRLAGADSYNEQFF
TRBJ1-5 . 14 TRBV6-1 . TGTGCCAGCAGGGGGAGGGGTAGCGATCAGCCCCAGCATTTT CASRGRGSDQPQHF
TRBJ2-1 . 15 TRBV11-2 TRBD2 TGTGCCAGCAGCTTAGGTAGCGGGGGGGTCAATGAGCAGTTCTTC CASSLGSGGVNEQFF
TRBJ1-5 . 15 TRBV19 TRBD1 TGTGCCAGCAAAATAGGACAGGGAAGCAATCAGCCCCAGCATTTT CASKIGQGSNQPQHF
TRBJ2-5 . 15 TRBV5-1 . TGCGCCAGCAGCCGGAGGGGGGGGCCCCAAGAGACCCAGTACTTC CASSRRGGPQETQYF
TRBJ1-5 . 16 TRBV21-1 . TGTGCCAGCAGCAAAGGGGAGGGCGCCTACAATCAGCCCCAGCATTTT CASSKGEGAYNQPQHF
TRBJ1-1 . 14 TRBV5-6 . TGTGCCAGCAGCTTGCCGGGGGAGACCACTGAAGCTTTCTTT CASSLPGETTEAFF
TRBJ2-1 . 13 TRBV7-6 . TGTGCCAGCAGCCGAGGGCAGCACAATGAGCAGTTCTTC CASSRGQHNEQFF
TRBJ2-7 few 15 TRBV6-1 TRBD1 TGTGCCAGCAGTGATCGAACAGGGGTCTCCTACGAGCAGTACTTC CASSDRTGVSYEQYF
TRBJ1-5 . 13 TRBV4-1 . TGCGCCAGCAGCCAAAAGCGCCGGTGGCCCCAGCATTTT CASSQKRRWPQHF